Listed here is a single TCR beta chain. Its target is unknown. The data stem from a study of T cell repertoires in cytomegalovirus infection. Overall study context: An indication of both CMV infection and matching HLA type came from public TCR beta signatures.

Study-wide findings and caveats: Predominance within the ex vivo response was attributable to HLA-C-restricted CMV-specific TCR beta clonotypes. Carriage of CMV together with the relevant HLA was identifiable through cumulative public TCR beta family frequency.

One entry per CDR3 protein results from TCRdb running MiXCR on the reads. The sample holds around 770,000 distinct CDR3 sequences; about 29% are singletons and the top ten take under 15%. Germline V gene sequence: CDR1 MNHEY, CDR2 SVGAGI. V was clipped by 7 bases and J by 2 bases; unmatched bases: 11. The CDR3 runs 16 residues. The sample here was cultured CD8+ T cells from PBMCs, taken from culture after CMV antigen stimulation. The chain links TRBV6-5 to TRBJ2-1; 7 bases line up with TRBD1. This TCR came from a human donor in good health (CMV status not recorded). Some clones in this sample may be carry-over from other donors' samples. This chain's CDR3 is CASTIAAGTAYNEQFF. CDR3 DNA: TGTGCCAGCACTATAGCCGCTGGGACAGCCTACAATGAGCAGTTCTTC.